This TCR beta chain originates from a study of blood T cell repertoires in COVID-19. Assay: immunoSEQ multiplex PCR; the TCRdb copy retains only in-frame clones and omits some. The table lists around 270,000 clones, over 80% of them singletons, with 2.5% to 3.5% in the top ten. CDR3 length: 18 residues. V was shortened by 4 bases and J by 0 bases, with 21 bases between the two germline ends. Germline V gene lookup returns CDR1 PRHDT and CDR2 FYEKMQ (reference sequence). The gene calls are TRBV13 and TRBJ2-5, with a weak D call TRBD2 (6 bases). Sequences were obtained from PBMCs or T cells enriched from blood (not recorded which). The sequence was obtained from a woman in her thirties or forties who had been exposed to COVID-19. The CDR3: CASSSAHRAGQYQETQYF. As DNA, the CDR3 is TGTGCCAGCAGCTCCGCTCACCGTGCGGGGCAGTACCAAGAGACCCAGTACTTC. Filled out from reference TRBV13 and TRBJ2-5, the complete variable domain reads AAGVIQSPRHLIKEKRETATLKCYPIPRHDTVYWYQQGPGQDPQFLISFYEKMQSDKGSIPDRFSAQQFSDYHSELNMSSLELGDSALYFCASSSAHRAGQYQETQYFGPGTRLLVL.